Detailed here is one TCR beta chain. Only in-frame clones appear in the TCRdb table, and some are missing; sequencing was by immunoSEQ multiplex PCR. The data show about 50,000 clones, approximately 93% seen once. This entry comes from a study of T cell changes during pregnancy in multiple sclerosis. The sequencing used CD4+ T cells from peripheral blood mononuclear cells, collected in the third trimester of pregnancy. The receptor's source is a female donor with multiple sclerosis, enrolled in a pregnancy study.

CDR3 amino acids: CASSLEGGEGTEAFF. CDR3 nucleotide sequence: TGTGCCAGCAGCTTGGAAGGGGGGGAGGGCACTGAAGCTTTCTTT. This chain uses TRBV5-4 with TRBJ1-1; TRBD1 might be the D (6 bases). V shed 0 bases and J shed 4 bases, with 13 bases lying between them. The germline CDR1 and CDR2 sequences are SGHNT and YYREEE (reference sequence). CDR3 size: 15 residues.